This TCR beta chain was recovered during a study of blood T cell repertoires in COVID-19. Overall study context: PBMCs, B-cell-depleted T cells, or T cells were the source of the cDNA or gDNA that made up the material.

Deletions cut 2 bases from V and 2 bases from J, with 10 bases between. The CDR3 extends over 14 amino acids. The germline gives CDR1 SGDLS, CDR2 YYNGEE. In the original analysis: Reference gene primer amplification gave nucleated cell count estimates. Repertoires were generated with immunoSEQ multiplex PCR, while TCRdb's copy carries only in-frame clones and drops some. For V, J and clone size, that table is used; D and trimming come from the DNA. The sample lists roughly 170,000 clones; 82% were seen once. A note on this clone: In the same sample, other DNA sequences code for this CDR3.

The study assigned cohorts using participant-reported clinical history. Two negative PCRs, clearance, or symptom resolution had been documented for recovered Cohort 3 donors. Sequenced input: PBMCs or T cells enriched from blood (not recorded which). This clonotype was sampled from a man aged 55 to 70 who had recovered from COVID-19. V usage is TRBV9 and J usage is TRBJ1-1; D is perhaps TRBD1 (6 bases). CDR3 nucleotides: TGTGCCAGCAGCGTCGACAGGTCAAACACTGAAGCTTTCTTT. Amino acid sequence: CASSVDRSNTEAFF.